This is a list of T cell receptor beta chains from one sample in a study of blood T cell repertoires in COVID-19. TCRdb's table, derived via immunoSEQ multiplex PCR, lists solely in-frame clones and lacks some. The sample includes about 130,000 clones, approximately 90% of them seen just once. Sequencing was carried out using peripheral blood. These receptors all come from a man in his fifties or sixties with COVID-19, enrolled during active disease. The CDR3 runs from the conserved cysteine through the conserved F or W. The D gene is left open where the match is weak. For some rows the clone size is stated as once, few or many, or as a class when expanded; others skip it.

J gene,V gene,D gene,clone size,CDR3 DNA,CDR3 protein
TRBJ2-5,TRBV5-1,TRBD1,-,TGCGCCAGCAGCTCCACGGGACAGTATGATGGGACCCAGTACTTC,CASSSTGQYDGTQYF
TRBJ1-2,TRBV3-1/TRBV3-2,-,once,TGTGCCAGCAGCCAGTCCGGCAGCGCGAATTATGGCTACACCTTC,CASSQSGSANYGYTF
TRBJ1-1,TRBV9,-,-,TGTGCCAGCAGCAACAGGCTCCCGGGACACGGGAATGCAAACACTGAAGCTTTCTTT,CASSNRLPGHGNANTEAFF
TRBJ1-4,TRBV9,TRBD1,-,TGTGCCAGCAGCGCGGGACAGGGGCGCGAAAAACTGTTTTTT,CASSAGQGREKLFF
TRBJ1-2,TRBV2,-,-,TGTGCCAGCAGTGGAGGCAACAACTATGGCTACACCTTC,CASSGGNNYGYTF
TRBJ2-1,TRBV7-2,TRBD2,-,TGTGCCAGCAGCTTTAGCGGGGGGTGGATCGATGAGCAGTTCTTC,CASSFSGGWIDEQFF
TRBJ2-2,TRBV5-4,TRBD1,once,TGTGCCAGCAGCCGGGACAGGGCGAACACCGGGGAGCTGTTTTTT,CASSRDRANTGELFF
TRBJ2-5,TRBV6-5,-,-,TGTGCCAGCAGTTACCGAGGGCACAGGGACGAGACCCAGTACTTC,CASSYRGHRDETQYF
TRBJ2-7,TRBV15,-,-,TGTGCCACCAGCAGAGTTGACAGCTACGAGCAGTACTTC,CATSRVDSYEQYF
TRBJ2-7,TRBV11-2,TRBD1,-,TGTGCCAGCAGTGAGGGGGCCGCCCTCTACGAGCAGTACTTC,CASSEGAALYEQYF
TRBJ1-1,TRBV30,-,-,TGTGCCTGGAACCCGCAGGGTGGAATTATTAACACTGAAGCTTTCTTT,CAWNPQGGIINTEAFF
TRBJ2-3,TRBV12-3/TRBV12-4,-,-,TGTGCCAGCAGTTTCGGGGGAGATACGCAGTATTTT,CASSFGGDTQYF
TRBJ2-4,TRBV5-4,-,-,TGTGCCAGCAGCACGGGGGGCCTAGCCAAAAACATTCAGTACTTC,CASSTGGLAKNIQYF
TRBJ1-1,TRBV7-9,TRBD1,-,TGTGCCAGCAGCGGGACAGGCACTGAAGCTTTCTTT,CASSGTGTEAFF
TRBJ1-2,TRBV6-5,-,-,TGTGCCAGCAGCAAGACAGCTGATAACTATGGCTACACCTTC,CASSKTADNYGYTF
TRBJ2-1,TRBV30,TRBD2,-,TGTGCCTGGAGCGGTCAGCTAGCGGGGGGGCAAAATGAGCAGTTCTTC,CAWSGQLAGGQNEQFF
TRBJ2-6,TRBV27,TRBD1,once,TGTGCCAGCAGTGGATACCGGGACAGGGGTAGGTCTGGGGCCAACGTCCTGACTTTC,CASSGYRDRGRSGANVLTF
TRBJ1-3,TRBV19,TRBD1,-,TGTGCCAGTAGTCCGCTGGGACAGGACTCTGGAAACACCATATATTTT,CASSPLGQDSGNTIYF
TRBJ1-2,TRBV12-3/TRBV12-4,-,-,TGTGCCAGCAGTTTCCGGGGAAACTATGGCTACACCTTC,CASSFRGNYGYTF
TRBJ2-6,TRBV4-2,-,-,TGTGCCAGCAGCCAAGATTCCGGGGGCTCTGGGGCCAACGTCCTGACTTTC,CASSQDSGGSGANVLTF
TRBJ1-1,TRBV28,TRBD1,once,TGTGCCAGCAGAGCCGACAGGGGTAGTCTCACTGAAGCTTTCTTT,CASRADRGSLTEAFF
TRBJ1-2,TRBV19,TRBD1,-,TGTGCCAGTACCGGACAGGGTCACTATGGCTACACCTTC,CASTGQGHYGYTF
TRBJ2-3,TRBV11-3,TRBD2,-,TGTGCCAGCAGCCCGGGGGGGGCAGGCACAGATACGCAGTATTTT,CASSPGGAGTDTQYF
TRBJ2-7,TRBV2,-,-,TGTGCCAGCAGTGGGCAGGGGGGCTACGAGCAGTACTTC,CASSGQGGYEQYF
TRBJ2-2,TRBV11-3,-,-,TGTGCCAGCAGCAACCAGTGGGGGCAGTCGACCGGGGAGCTGTTTTTT,CASSNQWGQSTGELFF
TRBJ1-6,TRBV6-5,-,-,TGTGCCAGCAGTAAACAGGGTTGGAATTCACCCCTCCACTTT,CASSKQGWNSPLHF
TRBJ2-3,TRBV7-2,-,-,TGTGCCAGCAGCCGGGGTCGAGACCTGCATACGCAGTATTTT,CASSRGRDLHTQYF
TRBJ1-6,TRBV18,TRBD1,-,TGTGCCAGCTCACCAGGACAGGGATTGAATTCACCCCTCCACTTT,CASSPGQGLNSPLHF
TRBJ1-2,TRBV13,TRBD1,-,TGTGCCAGCAGGGTTGGGACAGCCTATGGCTACACCTTC,CASRVGTAYGYTF
TRBJ2-1,TRBV2,-,-,TGTGCCAGCAGTGAAAAGGGGCAGAAGTCACACAATGAGCAGTTCTTC,CASSEKGQKSHNEQFF
TRBJ1-1,TRBV6-1,-,-,TGTGCCAGCAGTGAAAAACAGAACACTGAAGCTTTCTTT,CASSEKQNTEAFF
TRBJ1-2,TRBV4-3,-,-,TGCGCCAGCAGCCAAGATTCACGCTATACTAACTATGGCTACACCTTC,CASSQDSRYTNYGYTF
TRBJ2-7,TRBV6-5,TRBD1,medium-sized,TGTGCCAGCAGCCCAACGGACAGGGGCACCTACGAGCAGTACTTC,CASSPTDRGTYEQYF
TRBJ1-1,TRBV5-1,-,-,TGCGCCAGCAGCTCGCAGGGGCCCAACACTGAAGCTTTCTTT,CASSSQGPNTEAFF
TRBJ1-4,TRBV7-2,TRBD1,-,TGTGCCAGCAGCTTAGGCCACAGGGGAGATAAACTGTTTTTT,CASSLGHRGDKLFF
TRBJ2-7,TRBV18,-,-,TGTGCCAGCTCACCACCGGGGCGGGGCTCCTACGAGCAGTACTTC,CASSPPGRGSYEQYF
TRBJ1-4,TRBV28,TRBD1,-,TGTGCCAGCAGTCAAACAGGGGGCAGGAATGAAAAACTGTTTTTT,CASSQTGGRNEKLFF
TRBJ1-1,TRBV7-2,-,-,TGTGCCAGCAGCTTAGTAAGTCAGGGGCTGAACACTGAAGCTTTCTTT,CASSLVSQGLNTEAFF
TRBJ2-1,TRBV9,-,-,TGTGCCAGCAGCGTAGGCTATAGGGGCAGGTACTACAATGAGCAGTTCTTC,CASSVGYRGRYYNEQFF
TRBJ1-2,TRBV5-1,TRBD1,once,TGCGCCAGCAGCTCGACAGGGGGTGATGGCTACACCTTC,CASSSTGGDGYTF
TRBJ1-3,TRBV7-9,-,-,TGTGCCAGCAGCTTAGGTAGCTCTGGAAACACCATATATTTT,CASSLGSSGNTIYF
TRBJ1-2,TRBV15,-,-,TGTGCCACCAGCAGAGACCCATGGGAGGATGGCTACACCTTC,CATSRDPWEDGYTF
TRBJ1-5,TRBV10-3,TRBD1,-,TGTGCCATCAGTGGGGGACAGGGTAGCAATCAGCCCCAGCATTTT,CAISGGQGSNQPQHF
TRBJ2-2,TRBV11-3,-,-,TGTGCCAGCAGCTTAGACCTAGGTAGCGGGGAGCTGTTTTTT,CASSLDLGSGELFF
TRBJ1-2,TRBV6-5,-,-,TGTGCCAGCAGTCAGGGATATGGCTACACCTTC,CASSQGYGYTF
TRBJ1-3,TRBV5-5,-,-,TGTGCCAGCAGCTTGTTACCCAGCTCTGGAAACACCATATATTTT,CASSLLPSSGNTIYF
TRBJ1-2,TRBV7-3,-,-,TGTGCCAGCAGCTTAACGGGACAAGGGAACTATGGCTACACCTTC,CASSLTGQGNYGYTF
TRBJ1-3,TRBV7-8,TRBD1,-,TGTGCCAGCAGCCCGAGACAGGGGGCCGGTGGAAACACCATATATTTT,CASSPRQGAGGNTIYF
TRBJ1-3,TRBV5-1,-,-,TGCGCCAGCAGCTTGGACAGGGTGACTGGAAACACCATATATTTT,CASSLDRVTGNTIYF
TRBJ1-6,TRBV19,-,-,TGTGCCAGTCTAGACGGCCCTGGATCACCCCTCCACTTT,CASLDGPGSPLHF